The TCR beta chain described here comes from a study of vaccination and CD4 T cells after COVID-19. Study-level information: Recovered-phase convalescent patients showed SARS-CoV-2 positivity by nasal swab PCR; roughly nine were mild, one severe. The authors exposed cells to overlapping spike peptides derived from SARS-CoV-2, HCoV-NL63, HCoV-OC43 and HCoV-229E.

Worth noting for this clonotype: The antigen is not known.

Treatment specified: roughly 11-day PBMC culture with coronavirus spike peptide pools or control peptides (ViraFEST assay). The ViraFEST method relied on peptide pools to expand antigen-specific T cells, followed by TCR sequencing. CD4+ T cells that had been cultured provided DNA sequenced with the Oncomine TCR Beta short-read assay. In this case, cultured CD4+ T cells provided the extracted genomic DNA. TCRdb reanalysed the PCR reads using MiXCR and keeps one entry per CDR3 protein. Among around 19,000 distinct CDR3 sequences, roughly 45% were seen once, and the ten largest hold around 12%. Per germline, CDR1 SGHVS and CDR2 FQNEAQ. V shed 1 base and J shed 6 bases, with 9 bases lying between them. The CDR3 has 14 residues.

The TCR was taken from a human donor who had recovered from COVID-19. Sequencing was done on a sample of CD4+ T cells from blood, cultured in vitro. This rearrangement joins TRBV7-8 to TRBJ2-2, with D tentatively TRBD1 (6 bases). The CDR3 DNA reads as TGTGCCAGCAGCTTAGTACAGGGCGCCGGGGAGCTGTTTTTT. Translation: CASSLVQGAGELFF. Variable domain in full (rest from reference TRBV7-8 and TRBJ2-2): GAGVSQSPRYKVAKRGQDVALRCDPISGHVSLFWYQQALGQGPEFLTYFQNEAQLDKSGLPSDRFFAERPEGSVSTLKIQRTQQEDSAVYLCASSLVQGAGELFFGEGSRLTVL.